This T cell receptor (beta chain) derives from a study of neurological immune-mediated disorders (dated by TCRdb to about 2019). Background for the entire study: Of the roughly 34 multiple sclerosis patients, around 30 had relapsing-remitting MS and 3 had secondary progressive MS. Alongside PBMC samples, the set of some 98 TCR-beta libraries contained longitudinal samples, technical triplicates, and paired CD4+ and CD8+ T-cell subsets that had been sorted. The cohort comprised 68 subjects: 15 or so HAM/TSP patients, around 34 multiple sclerosis patients and 20 healthy controls. Peripheral blood TCR-beta repertoires from HTLV-I-associated myelopathy (HAM/TSP) patients, multiple sclerosis patients and healthy controls were compared by UMI-based sequencing.

Unsorted PBMC libraries were generated from 2 million PBMCs stored in RNAlater at -80 °C until RNA extraction. The multiple sclerosis patients were enrolled in a US clinical protocol that used magnetic resonance imaging to evaluate disease progression. Peripheral blood was subjected to Ficoll-Hypaque density gradient centrifugation to isolate PBMCs, which were then cryopreserved in liquid nitrogen. What the study reported, not specific to this receptor: TCR clonal expansion was highest in HAM/TSP patients and lowest in MS patients, with MS patients falling below even healthy controls. No clinical or MRI features were associated with the MS cluster, and the authors said that larger cohorts are needed. Expanded clones from different subjects shared no identical CDR3 amino acid sequences, which suggests that TCR-beta repertoires were private in all groups. In a phylogenetic analysis, the repertoires of 18 out of 34 MS patients fell into a single cluster of related CDR3 sequences, pointing to a possible signature at the repertoire level.

This clonotype was recorded many times. This clone's antigen is unknown. Base quality data are lacking; no much larger clone is found one base away. cDNA synthesis used template-switch 5'RACE with a primer carrying a 10-nucleotide random unique molecular identifier tagging each TCR transcript. Every sequencing run yielded over 190 million TCR-beta sequences covering 15-18 subjects. Total RNA was extracted with the RNeasy kit. TCR-beta VDJ regions were amplified with primers for the TCR constant region and the 5'RACE anchor, using the KAPA Real-time Library Amplification kit. Sample indexes and Illumina adaptors were added in a first PCR, after which library yield was increased in a second PCR. After Ampure bead purification, the TCR product of roughly 650 bp was size-selected on a 2% E-gel SizeSelection system. Before pooling, libraries had their quality checked on a Bioanalyzer, their concentration measured with Qubit, and their quantity determined with the Kapa Library Quantification kit. An Illumina HiSeq 2500 was used to sequence the libraries paired-end at 2 x 150 bp. To increase sequence diversity, 25-30% phiX was spiked into each library pool. The authors' analysis ran thus. Quality-filtered reads were processed with the UMI-based MiGEC pipeline, and over 75% of raw TCR sequences were removed by the MiGEC pipeline during error correction. VDJ genes were aligned to IMGT germline references, and clonotypes were defined by unique CDR3 amino acid sequence plus V-J genes. Clonal expansion, Shannon diversity and CDR3 relatedness (CalcPairwiseDistances, ClusterSamples) were evaluated with VDJtools, and phylogenetic trees were built with CLCbio workbench. Expanded clones were defined as having at least 8 unique UMIs, based on coefficient-of-variation modelling across technical triplicates. TCRdb trimmed public reads at Q25 via fastp, called clones via MiXCR and kept in-frame beta chains. Duplicate CDR3 protein sequences are folded into a single record with the most common DNA and genes. It is TCRdb's table, rather than the study itself, that gives the V and J calls and clone size. In this sample the table shows some 95,000 distinct CDR3 sequences, roughly 4% of which occur a single time. About 6% of the sample is taken by the ten largest.

The CDR3, from cysteine to phenylalanine, totals 15 residues. CDR3 DNA only is kept here, 45 bases in frame from base 1. According to the germline V gene, CDR1 reads SGHRS and CDR2 reads YFSETQ. At the junction V is shortened by 0 bases and J by 6 bases, with 12 bases in between. Recombination joined TRBV5-1 with TRBJ2-2; too little of a D gene remains to name it. Specimen: PBMCs. This receptor was identified in a young woman with multiple sclerosis. The CDR3 here reads CASSLEVVAAGELFF. The DNA sequence is given as TGCGCCAGCAGCTTGGAGGTGGTGGCGGCCGGGGAGCTGTTTTTT.